One sample yielded the 9 T cell receptor beta chains listed below, sequenced in a study of cytomegalovirus exposure and HLA in healthy donors. PCR employed 60 Vbeta and 13 Jbeta primers. TCRdb keeps only in-frame clones here, not all; method: immunoSEQ multiplex PCR. The data contain about 170,000 clones, over 65% of them singletons. The sequencing sample was made of PBMCs. The receptors shown here come from a man aged 35-49 years in good health and CMV-seropositive.

This clone appeared once. The chain carries TRBV11-2 and TRBJ1-4, with TRBD1 matching over 9 bases. The CDR3 sequence is 15 residues long. Germline V gives CDR1 SGHAT, CDR2 FQNNGV. V was clipped by 7 bases and J by 6 bases; unmatched bases: 9. DNA of the CDR3: TGTGCCAGCAAAGAAGACAGGGGGAGATATGAAAAACTGTTTTTT. Translated, it gives CASKEDRGRYEKLFF.

This rearrangement joins TRBV4-2 to TRBJ1-5; D is ambiguous. The germline V and J ends were trimmed by 2 bases and 9 bases, with 14 bases remaining between them. The V gene's germline CDR1 is LGHNA and CDR2 YNFKEQ. CDR3 length: 14 amino acids. The DNA of the CDR3 is TGTGCCAGCAGCCAATCGGTAGCTATATGGCCCCAGCATTTT. As protein: CASSQSVAIWPQHF.

V and J are TRBV25-1 and TRBJ1-6; D perhaps matches TRBD1 (5 bases). The V end was cut by 6 bases, the J end by 1 base, with 13 bases between. The germline V gene has CDR1 MGHDK and CDR2 SYGVNS. This CDR3 has 16 amino acids. The CDR3 loop reads CASRGVGGSYNSPLHF. The CDR3 DNA reads TGTGCCAGCAGGGGAGTGGGGGGGTCCTATAATTCACCCCTCCACTTT.

The chain uses TRBV7-6 and TRBJ2-3, with 7 bases fitting TRBD2. CDR1 and CDR2 from the germline V gene are SGHVS and FNYEAQ. V shed 3 bases, J shed 6 bases, and the junction held 0 bases outside the gene matches. This CDR3 region has 12 residues. The CDR3 nucleotides are TGTGCCAGCAGCTTGCGGGAGGATACGCAGTATTTT. Translated: CASSLREDTQYF. The full variable domain, in which reference TRBV7-6 and TRBJ2-3 provide the parts outside the CDR3, is GAGVSQSPRYKVTKRGQDVALRCDPISGHVSLYWYRQALGQGPEFLTYFNYEAQQDKSGLPNDRFSAERPEGSISTLTIQRTEQRDSAMYRCASSLREDTQYFGPGTRLTVL.

The chain carries TRBV30 and TRBJ1-6; 11 bases are shared with TRBD1. Germline loops: CDR1 GTSNPN, CDR2 SVGIG (reference sequence). V shed 2 bases and J 9 bases; nucleotides not matched to a gene: 3. The CDR3 loop spans 14 amino acids. In DNA, the CDR3 is TGTGCCTGGAGTACGGGACAGGGGGTTTCACCCCTCCACTTT. Encoded protein: CAWSTGQGVSPLHF.

This clone was seen a single time. The chain employs TRBV7-6 and TRBJ2-7; tentatively, D is TRBD2 (6 bases). The CDR3 is 13 amino acids. Germline V gene sequence: CDR1 SGHVS, CDR2 FNYEAQ. The V end lost 0 bases, the J end lost 6 bases, and 9 bases lay between the germline ends. The DNA of the CDR3 is TGTGCCAGCAGCTTAGCGCGGAGGGTCGAGCAGTACTTC. Residues: CASSLARRVEQYF.

This rearrangement joins TRBV5-1 to TRBJ2-1; D is unclear. Germline V gene sequence: CDR1 SGHRS, CDR2 YFSETQ. V shed 4 bases and J shed 9 bases, with 17 bases lying between them. This CDR3 contains 14 residues. CDR3 DNA: TGCGCCAGCAGCCCTCAACTGGGCAGTTTTGAGCAGTTCTTC. It translates to CASSPQLGSFEQFF.

The rearrangement uses TRBV5-1 and TRBJ1-1; 9 bases are shared with TRBD1. CDR1 and CDR2 from the germline V gene are SGHRS and YFSETQ. The CDR3 runs 14 residues. V lost 7 bases to trimming and J lost 1 base; unmatched junction nucleotides: 5. CDR3 bases: TGCGCCAGCGTGCCGGGACAGGGGAACACTGAAGCTTTCTTT. Protein sequence: CASVPGQGNTEAFF.

This chain uses TRBV7-2 with TRBJ2-1; D is perhaps TRBD2 (6 bases). CDR3 length: 13 amino acids. The V end was cut by 5 bases, the J end by 4 bases, with 9 bases between. CDR1 and CDR2 from the germline V gene are SGHTA and FQGNSA. For the CDR3, the DNA is TGTGCCAGCAGCGCTGGGGGGTACAATGAGCAGTTCTTC. Protein: CASSAGGYNEQFF.